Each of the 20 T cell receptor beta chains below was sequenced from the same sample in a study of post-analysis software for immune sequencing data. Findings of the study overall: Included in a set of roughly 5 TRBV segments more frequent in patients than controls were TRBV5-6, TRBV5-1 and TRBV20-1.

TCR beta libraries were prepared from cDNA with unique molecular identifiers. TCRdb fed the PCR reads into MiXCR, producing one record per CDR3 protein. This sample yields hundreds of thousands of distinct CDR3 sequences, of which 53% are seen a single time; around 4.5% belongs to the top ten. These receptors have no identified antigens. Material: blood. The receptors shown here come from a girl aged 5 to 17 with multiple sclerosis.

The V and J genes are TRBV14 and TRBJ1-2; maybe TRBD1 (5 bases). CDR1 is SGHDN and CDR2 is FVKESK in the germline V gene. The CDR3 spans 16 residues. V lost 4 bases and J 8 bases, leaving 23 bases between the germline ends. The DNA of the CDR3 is TGTGCCAGCAGCCTCTATTCCGGGACTCCCTTGGGGGGCTACACCTTC. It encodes CASSLYSGTPLGGYTF.

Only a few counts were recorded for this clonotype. CDR3 amino acids: CSARKRGPDTQYF. CDR3 DNA sequence: TGCAGTGCTAGAAAGCGGGGACCAGATACGCAGTATTTT. The chain recombines TRBV20-1 with TRBJ2-3, with 7 bases lining up with TRBD2. Germline loops: CDR1 DFQATT, CDR2 SNEGSKA (reference sequence). V lost 2 bases, J lost 4 bases, and 3 bases stayed unmatched. This CDR3 region has 13 residues.

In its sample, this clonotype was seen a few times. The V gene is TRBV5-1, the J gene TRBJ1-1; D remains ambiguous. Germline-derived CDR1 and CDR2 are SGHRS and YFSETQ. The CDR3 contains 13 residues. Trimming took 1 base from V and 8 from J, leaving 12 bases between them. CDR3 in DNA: TGCGCCAGCAGCTTGCCGGGGAAGGTGGAAGCTTTCTTT. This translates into CASSLPGKVEAFF.

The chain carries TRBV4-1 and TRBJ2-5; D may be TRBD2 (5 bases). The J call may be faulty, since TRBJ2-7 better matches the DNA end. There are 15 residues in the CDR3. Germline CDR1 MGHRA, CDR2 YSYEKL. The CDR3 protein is CASSQEAELVYEQYF. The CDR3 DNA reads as TGCGCCAGCAGCCAAGAAGCGGAGCTGGTGTACGAGCAGTACTTC.

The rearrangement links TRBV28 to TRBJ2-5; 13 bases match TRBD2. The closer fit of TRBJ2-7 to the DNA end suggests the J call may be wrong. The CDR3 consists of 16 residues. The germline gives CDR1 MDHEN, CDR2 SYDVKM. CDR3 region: CASSSTGLAGAVEQYF. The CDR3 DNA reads TGTGCCAGCAGTTCCACCGGACTAGCGGGAGCGGTCGAGCAGTACTTC.

DNA for the CDR3: TGTGCCAGCAGTGGACAGGACCGACATGGCTACACCTTC. This encodes CASSGQDRHGYTF. This sequence joins TRBV12-3 or TRBV12-4 and TRBJ1-2, with 7 bases fitting TRBD1. Trimming took 5 bases from V and 6 from J; bases not matched to a gene: 6. There are 13 residues in the CDR3.

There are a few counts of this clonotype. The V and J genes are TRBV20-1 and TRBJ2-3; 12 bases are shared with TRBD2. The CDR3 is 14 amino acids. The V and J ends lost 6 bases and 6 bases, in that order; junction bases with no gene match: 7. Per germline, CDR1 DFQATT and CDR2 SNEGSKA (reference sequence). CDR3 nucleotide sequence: TGCAGTGCCAGACTAGCGGGGGATTGGGATACGCAGTATTTT. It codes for CSARLAGDWDTQYF.

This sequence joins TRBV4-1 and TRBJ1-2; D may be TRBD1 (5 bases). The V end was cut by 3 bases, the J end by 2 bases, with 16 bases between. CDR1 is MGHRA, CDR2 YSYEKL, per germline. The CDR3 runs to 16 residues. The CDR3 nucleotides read TGCGCCAGCAGCCAGGGGGGACGAGGGCTGAACTATGGCTACACCTTC. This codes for CASSQGGRGLNYGYTF.

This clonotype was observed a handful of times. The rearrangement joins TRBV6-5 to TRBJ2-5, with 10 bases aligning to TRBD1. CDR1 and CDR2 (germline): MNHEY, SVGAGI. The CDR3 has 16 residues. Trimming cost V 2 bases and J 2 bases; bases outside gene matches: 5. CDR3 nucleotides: TGTGCCAGCAGTTACCGTGGGGGACAGGGGCAAGAGACCCAGTACTTC. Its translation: CASSYRGGQGQETQYF.

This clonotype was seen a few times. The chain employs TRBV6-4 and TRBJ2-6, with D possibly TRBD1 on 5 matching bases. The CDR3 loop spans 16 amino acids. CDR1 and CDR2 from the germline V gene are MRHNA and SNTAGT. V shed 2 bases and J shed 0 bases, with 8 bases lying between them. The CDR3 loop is CASSDGRDSGANVLTF. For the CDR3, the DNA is TGTGCCAGCAGTGACGGCAGGGACTCTGGGGCCAACGTCCTGACTTTC.

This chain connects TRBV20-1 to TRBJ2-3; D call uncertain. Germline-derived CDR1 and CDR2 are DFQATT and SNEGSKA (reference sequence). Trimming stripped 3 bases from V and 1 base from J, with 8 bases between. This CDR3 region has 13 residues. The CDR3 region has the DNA TGCAGTGCTAGCGCGGTGGGCACAGATACGCAGTATTTT. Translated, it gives CSASAVGTDTQYF.

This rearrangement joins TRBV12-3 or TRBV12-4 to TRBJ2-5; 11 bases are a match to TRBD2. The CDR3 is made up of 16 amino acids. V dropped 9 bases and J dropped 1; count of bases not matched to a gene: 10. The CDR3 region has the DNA TGTGCCAGTGCGTCGAGGGGGACTAGCGGCCAAGAGACCCAGTACTTC. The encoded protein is CASASRGTSGQETQYF.

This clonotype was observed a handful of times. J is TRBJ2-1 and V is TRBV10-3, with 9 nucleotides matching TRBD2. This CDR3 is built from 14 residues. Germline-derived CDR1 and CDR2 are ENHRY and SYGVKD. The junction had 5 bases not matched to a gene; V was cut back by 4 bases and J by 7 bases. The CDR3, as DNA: TGTGCCATCAGTGGTGGTAGCGGGAGAAATGAGCAGTTCTTC. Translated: CAISGGSGRNEQFF.

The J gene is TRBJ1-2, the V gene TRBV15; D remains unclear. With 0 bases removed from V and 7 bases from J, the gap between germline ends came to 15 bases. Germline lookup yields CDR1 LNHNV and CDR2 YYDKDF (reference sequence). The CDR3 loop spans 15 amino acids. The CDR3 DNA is TGTGCCACCAGCAGAGAAGGAGAATTCCGGGCTGGCTACACCTTC. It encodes CATSREGEFRAGYTF.

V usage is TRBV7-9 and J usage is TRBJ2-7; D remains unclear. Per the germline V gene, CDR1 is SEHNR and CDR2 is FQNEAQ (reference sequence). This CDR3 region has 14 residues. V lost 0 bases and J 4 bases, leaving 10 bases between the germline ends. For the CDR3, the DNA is TGTGCCAGCAGCTTAGCGCTAACGGCGTACGAGCAGTACTTC. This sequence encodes CASSLALTAYEQYF.

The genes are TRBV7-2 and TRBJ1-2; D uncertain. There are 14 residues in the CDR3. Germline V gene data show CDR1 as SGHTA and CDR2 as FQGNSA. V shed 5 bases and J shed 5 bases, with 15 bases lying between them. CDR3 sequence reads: CASSPPSGYYGYTF. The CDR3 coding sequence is TGTGCCAGCAGCCCCCCGTCGGGTTATTATGGCTACACCTTC. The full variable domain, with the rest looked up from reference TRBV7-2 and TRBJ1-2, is GAGVSQSPSNKVTEKGKDVELRCDPISGHTALYWYRQSLGQGLEFLIYFQGNSAPDKSGLPSDRFSAERTGGSVSTLTIQRTQQEDSAVYLCASSPPSGYYGYTFGSGTRLTVV.

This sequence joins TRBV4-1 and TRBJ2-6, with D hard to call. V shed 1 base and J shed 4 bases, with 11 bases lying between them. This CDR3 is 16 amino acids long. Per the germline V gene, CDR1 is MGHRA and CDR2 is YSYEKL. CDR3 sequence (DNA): TGCGCCAGCAGCCAAGTCCGCCCGTCAGGGGCCAACGTCCTGACTTTC. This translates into CASSQVRPSGANVLTF.

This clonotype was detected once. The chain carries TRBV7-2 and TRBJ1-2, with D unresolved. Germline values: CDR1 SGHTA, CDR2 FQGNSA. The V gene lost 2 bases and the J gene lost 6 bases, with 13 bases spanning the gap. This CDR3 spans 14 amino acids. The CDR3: CASSLLWTAHGYTF. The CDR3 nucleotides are TGTGCCAGCAGCTTACTTTGGACTGCGCATGGCTACACCTTC.

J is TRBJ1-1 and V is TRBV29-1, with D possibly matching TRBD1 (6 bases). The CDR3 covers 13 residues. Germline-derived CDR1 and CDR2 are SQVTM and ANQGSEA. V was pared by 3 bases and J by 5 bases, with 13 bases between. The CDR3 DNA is TGCAGCGTTGAGCAGGGGTTATGGACTGAAGCTTTCTTT. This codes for CSVEQGLWTEAFF.

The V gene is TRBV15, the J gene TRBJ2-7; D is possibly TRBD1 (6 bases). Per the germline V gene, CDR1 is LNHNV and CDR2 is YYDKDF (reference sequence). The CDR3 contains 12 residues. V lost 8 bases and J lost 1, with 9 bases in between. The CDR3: CATSRGSYEQYF. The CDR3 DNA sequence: TGTGCCACCTCCAGGGGTTCCTACGAGCAGTACTTC.